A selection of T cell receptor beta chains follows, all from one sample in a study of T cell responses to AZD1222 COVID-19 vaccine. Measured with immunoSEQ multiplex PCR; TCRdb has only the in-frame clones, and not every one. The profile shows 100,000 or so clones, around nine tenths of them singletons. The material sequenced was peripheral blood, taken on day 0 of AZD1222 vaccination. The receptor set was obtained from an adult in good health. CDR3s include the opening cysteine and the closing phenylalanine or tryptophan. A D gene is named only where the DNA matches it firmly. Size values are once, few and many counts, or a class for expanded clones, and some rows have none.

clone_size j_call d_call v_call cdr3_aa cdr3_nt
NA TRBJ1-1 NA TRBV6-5 CASTPGGRNTEAFF TGTGCCAGCACCCCTGGGGGAAGGAACACTGAAGCTTTCTTT
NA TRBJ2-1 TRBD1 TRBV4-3 CASSRGTGKENEQFF TGCGCCAGCAGCCGAGGGACAGGGAAGGAAAATGAGCAGTTCTTC
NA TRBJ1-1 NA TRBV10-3 CAIRPGGTEAFF TGTGCCATCAGGCCGGGGGGCACTGAAGCTTTCTTT
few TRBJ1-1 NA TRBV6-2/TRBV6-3 CASSRLAGLTEAFF TGTGCCAGCAGTCGGTTGGCGGGACTCACTGAAGCTTTCTTT
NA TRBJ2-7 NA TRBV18 CASSPRSSYEQYF TGTGCCAGCTCACCCAGGAGCTCCTACGAGCAGTACTTC
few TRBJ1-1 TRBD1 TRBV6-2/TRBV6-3 CASSPGTGTNTEAFF TGTGCCAGCAGTCCCGGGACAGGGACGAACACTGAAGCTTTCTTT
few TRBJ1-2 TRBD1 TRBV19 CASRTTGVGGGYTF TGTGCCAGTAGGACCACAGGGGTTGGTGGTGGCTACACCTTC
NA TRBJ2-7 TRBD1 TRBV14 CASSHTLGTGANEQYF TGTGCCAGCAGCCATACCTTGGGGACAGGGGCCAACGAGCAGTACTTC
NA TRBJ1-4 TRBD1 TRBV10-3 CAISEAGGGEKLFF TGTGCCATCAGTGAAGCAGGGGGCGGTGAAAAACTGTTTTTT
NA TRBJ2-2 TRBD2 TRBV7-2 CASSLAPRGSTGELFF TGTGCCAGCAGCTTAGCCCCGCGGGGGAGCACCGGGGAGCTGTTTTTT
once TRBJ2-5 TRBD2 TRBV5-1 CASSLRTSPETQYF TGCGCCAGCAGCCTCCGGACTAGCCCAGAGACCCAGTACTTC
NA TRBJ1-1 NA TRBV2 CASMGGGAFF TGTGCCAGCATGGGCGGTGGAGCTTTCTTT
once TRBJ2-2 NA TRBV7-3 CASSMGVNTGELFF TGTGCCAGCAGCATGGGGGTAAACACCGGGGAGCTGTTTTTT
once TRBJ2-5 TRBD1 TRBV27 CASSSLYRDSNPETQYF TGTGCCAGCAGTTCACTATACCGGGACAGCAATCCAGAGACCCAGTACTTC
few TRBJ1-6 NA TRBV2 CASSGAGSYNSPLHF TGTGCCAGCAGTGGGGCAGGGTCCTATAATTCACCCCTCCACTTT
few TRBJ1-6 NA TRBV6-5 CASSYFNSPLHF TGTGCCAGCAGTTATTTTAATTCACCCCTCCACTTT
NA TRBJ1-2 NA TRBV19 CASSTQGIHYGYTF TGTGCCAGTAGTACCCAGGGAATCCACTATGGCTACACCTTC
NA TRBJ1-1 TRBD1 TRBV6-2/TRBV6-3 CASSGDRRPLNTEAFF TGTGCCAGCAGTGGGGACAGGCGCCCCTTGAACACTGAAGCTTTCTTT
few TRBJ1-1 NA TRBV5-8 CASSSLWVGPEAFF TGTGCCAGCAGCTCCCTGTGGGTTGGGCCTGAAGCTTTCTTT
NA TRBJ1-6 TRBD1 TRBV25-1 CASSGMTGSSSPLHF TGTGCCAGCAGTGGCATGACAGGGTCGAGTTCACCCCTCCACTTT
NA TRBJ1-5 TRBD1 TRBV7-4 CASSSRQGRREEPQHF TGTGCCAGCAGCTCCCGACAGGGCCGACGGGAGGAGCCCCAGCATTTT